The 18 T cell receptor beta chains below come from one sample, sequenced in a study of shared clonotypes between healthy human individuals. Sequencing was performed with immunoSEQ multiplex PCR; in TCRdb, only in-frame clones are kept and a portion is missing. The sample lists a few million clones; about 90% were seen once. The sample comprised naive CD4+ T cells from PBMCs. Subset denoted: CD45RA+ positively selected. Source of these receptors: a man between 18 and 35 years old in good health. Some clones in this sample may be carry-over from other donors' samples.

The chain uses TRBV5-8 and TRBJ1-5; 12 bases map to TRBD1. V was pared by 4 bases and J by 6 bases, with 5 bases of the junction left unmatched. Germline CDR1 and CDR2: SGHTS and YDEGEE. The CDR3 consists of 15 residues. The CDR3 region has the DNA TGTGCCAGCAGCGAGGGACAGGGGGCCTTTCAGCCCCAGCATTTT. Protein: CASSEGQGAFQPQHF.

This rearrangement joins TRBV5-1 to TRBJ1-2; D is unresolved. The germline gives CDR1 SGHRS, CDR2 YFSETQ. The CDR3 runs to 14 residues. With 0 bases removed from V and 7 bases from J, the gap between germline ends came to 13 bases. DNA of the CDR3: TGCGCCAGCAGCTTGGATAGATTGATCGGTGGCTACACCTTC. Translating gives CASSLDRLIGGYTF.

The CDR3 is CASSAFQGAHNEQFF. The CDR3 DNA follows: TGTGCCAGCAGCGCCTTCCAGGGGGCGCACAATGAGCAGTTCTTC. V usage is TRBV11-3 and J usage is TRBJ2-1, with TRBD1 matching 8 bases. This CDR3 has 15 residues. V shed 5 bases and J 5 bases; nucleotides not matched to a gene: 8. Looked up from germline, CDR1 is SGHNT and CDR2 is YENEEA.

The chain combines TRBV5-6 with TRBJ2-7, with 8 bases that match TRBD1. Germline V gene sequence: CDR1 SGHDT, CDR2 YYEEEE. The trim removed 2 bases at V and 0 bases at J, leaving 4 bases unmatched. CDR3 size: 15 residues. The CDR3 bases are TGTGCCAGCAGCTTTTGGGACAGGTACTCCTACGAGCAGTACTTC. It yields the protein CASSFWDRYSYEQYF. Supplemented by reference TRBV5-6 and TRBJ2-7, the full variable domain reads DAGVTQSPTHLIKTRGQQVTLRCSPKSGHDTVSWYQQALGQGPQFIFQYYEEEERQRGNFPDRFSGHQFPNYSSELNVNALLLGDSALYLCASSFWDRYSYEQYFGPGTRLTVT.

Worth noting for this clone: Other DNA sequences within the sample encode an identical CDR3. The V gene is TRBV7-2, the J gene TRBJ1-5; D gene ambiguous. Per germline, CDR1 SGHTA and CDR2 FQGNSA. V was pared by 3 bases and J by 4 bases, with 10 bases between. The CDR3 is made up of 14 amino acids. CDR3 DNA sequence: TGTGCCAGCAGCTTCGGGGAGAGAAATCAGCCCCAGCATTTT. It yields the protein CASSFGERNQPQHF. The whole variable domain, remainder taken from reference TRBV7-2 and TRBJ1-5, is GAGVSQSPSNKVTEKGKDVELRCDPISGHTALYWYRQSLGQGLEFLIYFQGNSAPDKSGLPSDRFSAERTGGSVSTLTIQRTQQEDSAVYLCASSFGERNQPQHFGDGTRLSIL.

The chain carries TRBV28 and TRBJ2-7; TRBD2 matches at 7 bases. V gave up 6 bases and J gave up 4 bases; unmatched junction bases: 9. This CDR3 comprises 14 residues. The germline gives CDR1 MDHEN, CDR2 SYDVKM. The CDR3 reads CASSWMAREYEQYF. In DNA form, the CDR3 reads TGTGCCAGCAGCTGGATGGCGCGGGAGTACGAGCAGTACTTC.

Only one count was recorded for this clone. This rearrangement joins TRBV30 to TRBJ2-1; D unclear. In germline, CDR1 is GTSNPN, CDR2 SVGIG (reference sequence). The length of the CDR3 is 11 residues. V lost 8 bases to trimming and J lost 0 bases, with 5 bases between them. CDR3 coding DNA: TGTGCCAAAAGCTCCTACAATGAGCAGTTCTTC. Protein sequence: CAKSSYNEQFF.

The chain couples TRBV5-1 to TRBJ1-1; unclear D gene. The CDR3 consists of 15 residues. Germline CDR1 is SGHRS and CDR2 is YFSETQ. Trimming pared 0 bases from V and 1 base from J, leaving 10 bases between. The CDR3 sequence is CASSLGQPTNTEAFF. The CDR3 DNA reads as TGCGCCAGCAGCTTGGGGCAGCCAACGAACACTGAAGCTTTCTTT.

The chain couples TRBV9 to TRBJ1-1, with 7 nucleotides matching TRBD1. The CDR3 runs 15 residues. The V gene's germline CDR1 is SGDLS and CDR2 YYNGEE. The trim removed 1 base at V and 6 bases at J, leaving 9 bases unmatched. CDR3 nucleotides: TGTGCCAGCAGCGTATTAACAGGGGTAGATTCTGAAGCTTTCTTT. Its translation: CASSVLTGVDSEAFF. The complete variable domain, with remaining parts taken from reference TRBV9 and TRBJ1-1, reads DSGVTQTPKHLITATGQRVTLRCSPRSGDLSVYWYQQSLDQGLQFLIQYYNGEERAKGNILERFSAQQFPDLHSELNLSSLELGDSALYFCASSVLTGVDSEAFFGQGTRLTVV.

With respect to this clone: Germline is not matched at one junction end, which may reflect a read error. The V call is TRBV18, the J call TRBJ2-4; 10 nucleotides align to TRBD2. The germline gives CDR1 KGHSH, CDR2 LQKENI. The CDR3 spans 14 residues. The CDR3 loop is CASSPLAGQNIQYF. The CDR3 nucleotides are TGTGCCAGCTCTCCACTAGCGGGGCAAAACATTCAGTACTTC.

The chain carries TRBV27 and TRBJ2-7; 10 nucleotides align to TRBD2. The V and J ends lost 5 bases and 3 bases, in that order; junction bases with no gene match: 4. This CDR3 spans 14 amino acids. CDR1 and CDR2 (germline): MNHEY, SMNVEV (reference sequence). CDR3 in DNA: TGTGCCAGCAGTACCAAGCGGGAGGGCTACGAGCAGTACTTC. It is translated as CASSTKREGYEQYF.

This chain joins TRBV19 and TRBJ1-2; D unresolved. There are 14 residues in the CDR3. Germline CDR1 and CDR2: LNHDA and SQIVND (reference sequence). The V gene lost 3 bases and the J gene lost 14 bases, with 22 bases spanning the gap. CDR3 DNA sequence: TGTGCCAGTAGTATTAATTCTCCGACCGTGGGAAGAACCTTC. It yields the protein CASSINSPTVGRTF.

Concerning this clone: The sample has other DNA sequences that encode this CDR3 too. The rearrangement joins TRBV19 to TRBJ2-7, with TRBD2 matching over 9 bases. The trim removed 3 bases at V and 3 bases at J, leaving 3 bases unmatched. The CDR3 is 14 amino acids. Per germline, CDR1 LNHDA and CDR2 SQIVND (reference sequence). The CDR3 loop is CASSIAAGGYEQYF. In DNA, the CDR3 is TGTGCCAGTAGTATCGCAGCGGGGGGCTACGAGCAGTACTTC.

The V call is TRBV7-3, the J call TRBJ1-4; no clear D. The CDR3 is 13 residues long. The germline V gene has CDR1 SGHTA and CDR2 FQGTGA. Trimming left V 3 bases short and J 3 bases short, with 5 bases between. CDR3 DNA sequence: TGTGCCAGCAGCTTCGGCCCTAATGAAAAACTGTTTTTT. This sequence encodes CASSFGPNEKLFF.

The chain joins TRBV6-5 to TRBJ2-1, with 7 nucleotides matching TRBD2. Trimming cost V 7 bases and J 3 bases; bases outside gene matches: 6. The CDR3 has 14 residues. CDR1 is MNHEY, CDR2 SVGAGI, per germline. CDR3 DNA sequence: TGTGCCAGCAAACCCGCGGGGGACTACAATGAGCAGTTCTTC. The encoded protein is CASKPAGDYNEQFF.

With regard to this clone: The identical CDR3 is also encoded by other nucleotide sequences in the sample. This chain uses TRBV19 with TRBJ1-2, with TRBD1 identical over 7 bases. V dropped 8 bases and J dropped 2; count of bases not matched to a gene: 5. The CDR3 consists of 13 residues. CDR1 LNHDA and CDR2 SQIVND come from the germline V gene (reference sequence). DNA of the CDR3: TGTGCCAGTTCACAGGGGCGAAACTATGGCTACACCTTC. Translated: CASSQGRNYGYTF.

The chain recombines TRBV10-3 with TRBJ2-7; possibly TRBD1 for D (5 bases). CDR1 is ENHRY, CDR2 SYGVKD, per germline. Trimming pared 3 bases from V and 2 bases from J, leaving 14 bases between. This CDR3 has 15 residues. The CDR3 loop reads CAISDGRRGPYEQYF. CDR3 bases: TGTGCCATCAGTGATGGCAGAAGGGGCCCCTACGAGCAGTACTTC.

This rearrangement joins TRBV6-1 to TRBJ2-7; unclear D gene. The V and J ends lost 1 base and 4 bases respectively, with 17 bases between them. CDR3 length equals 16 residues. In germline, CDR1 is MNHNS, CDR2 SASEGT. CDR3 in DNA: TGTGCCAGCAGTGAAGACGCTATCCCGAACAATTACGAGCAGTACTTC. It encodes CASSEDAIPNNYEQYF.